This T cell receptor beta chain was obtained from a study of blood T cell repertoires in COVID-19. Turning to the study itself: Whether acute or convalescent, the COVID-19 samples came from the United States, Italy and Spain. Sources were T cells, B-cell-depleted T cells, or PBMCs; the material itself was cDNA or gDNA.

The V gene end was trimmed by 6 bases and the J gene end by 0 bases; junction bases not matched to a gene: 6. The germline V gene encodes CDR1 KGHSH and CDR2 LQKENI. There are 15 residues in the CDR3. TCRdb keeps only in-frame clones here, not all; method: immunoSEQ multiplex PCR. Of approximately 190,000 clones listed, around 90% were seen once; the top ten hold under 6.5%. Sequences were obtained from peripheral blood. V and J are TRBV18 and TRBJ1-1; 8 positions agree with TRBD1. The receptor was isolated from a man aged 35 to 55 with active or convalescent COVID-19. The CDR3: CASSPDRGMNTEAFF. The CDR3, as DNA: TGTGCCAGCTCCCCCGACAGGGGTATGAACACTGAAGCTTTCTTT.